The 26 T cell receptor beta chains listed next were all sequenced from one sample in a study of blood T cell repertoires in COVID-19. The method was immunoSEQ multiplex PCR; TCRdb's version includes in-frame clones alone and lacks a portion of them. The sample contains over 35,000 clones, around 90% of which appear only once. The material sequenced was peripheral blood. The receptors stem from a man aged 50 to 59 with acute or convalescent COVID-19.

The V gene is TRBV28, the J gene TRBJ2-7, with 8 bases identical to TRBD2. Germline values: CDR1 MDHEN, CDR2 SYDVKM. With 3 bases clipped from V and 4 bases from J, the junction kept 14 bases outside the gene matches. This CDR3 has 17 residues. Here the CDR3 reads CASSFTGLVISGYEQYF. The CDR3, as DNA: TGTGCCAGCAGTTTTACGGGACTAGTAATTTCAGGGTACGAGCAGTACTTC.

The CDR3 region is CAWSEVGAGNEQFF. Written as DNA, the CDR3 is TGTGCCTGGAGTGAAGTCGGCGCGGGGAATGAGCAGTTCTTC. The chain recombines TRBV30 with TRBJ2-1, with D maybe TRBD2 (6 bases). The germline V gene encodes CDR1 GTSNPN and CDR2 SVGIG (reference sequence). The CDR3 loop spans 14 amino acids. V shed 1 base and J shed 7 bases, with 14 bases lying between them.

This chain uses TRBV28 with TRBJ1-5, with 9 bases identical to TRBD1. Germline CDR1 and CDR2: MDHEN and SYDVKM. This CDR3 contains 17 residues. With 6 bases clipped from V and 7 bases from J, the junction kept 16 bases outside the gene matches. Written as DNA, the CDR3 is TGTGCCAGCAGCCCCCTCAGTCGGGACAGGGTGGAGCAGCCCCAGCATTTT. Protein product: CASSPLSRDRVEQPQHF. The complete variable domain, with remaining parts taken from reference TRBV28 and TRBJ1-5, reads DVKVTQSSRYLVKRTGEKVFLECVQDMDHENMFWYRQDPGLGLRLIYFSYDVKMKEKGDIPEGYSVSREKKERFSLILESASTNQTSMYLCASSPLSRDRVEQPQHFGDGTRLSIL.

The V gene is TRBV18, the J gene TRBJ2-5, with no clear D. Germline V gene data show CDR1 as KGHSH and CDR2 as LQKENI. V was cut by 1 base and J by 1 base, with 7 bases left in between. The CDR3 extends over 14 amino acids. CDR3 region: CASSPQQAQETQYF. CDR3 nucleotides: TGTGCCAGCTCACCACAGCAAGCCCAAGAGACCCAGTACTTC.

The V call is TRBV28, the J call TRBJ2-3, with D uncertain. Germline-derived CDR1 and CDR2 are MDHEN and SYDVKM. V was clipped by 8 bases and J by 2 bases, with 11 bases between them. The CDR3 loop spans 13 amino acids. The DNA for the CDR3 is TGTGCCAGCCGGAGTCAGTCCACAGATACGCAGTATTTT. Translated: CASRSQSTDTQYF.

The rearrangement links TRBV18 to TRBJ2-5; D is ambiguous. This CDR3 spans 15 amino acids. The germline V gene encodes CDR1 KGHSH and CDR2 LQKENI. V was cut by 0 bases and J by 2 bases, with 10 bases left in between. The CDR3 is CASSPPLGHQETQYF. As DNA, the CDR3 is TGTGCCAGCTCACCACCGTTGGGCCATCAAGAGACCCAGTACTTC. The full variable domain, completed using reference TRBV18 and TRBJ2-5, is NAGVMQNPRHLVRRRGQEARLRCSPMKGHSHVYWYRQLPEEGLKFMVYLQKENIIDESGMPKERFSAEFPKEGPSILRIQQVVRGDSAAYFCASSPPLGHQETQYFGPGTRLLVL.

V usage is TRBV29-1 and J usage is TRBJ2-5; tentatively, D is TRBD1 (6 bases). V was pared by 7 bases and J by 5 bases, with 20 bases between. The CDR3 has 14 residues. CDR1 and CDR2 (germline): SQVTM, ANQGSEA. The CDR3 is CSGDTGTSLETQYF. The DNA for the CDR3 is TGCAGCGGGGACACAGGAACTAGTTTGGAGACCCAGTACTTC.

V and J are TRBV4-2 and TRBJ2-6; tentative D call: TRBD1 (6 bases). The V gene lost 1 base and the J gene lost 0 bases, with 28 bases spanning the gap. The V gene's germline CDR1 is LGHNA and CDR2 YNFKEQ. CDR3 length: 23 amino acids. Written as DNA, the CDR3 is TGTGCCAGCAGCCAAGCCCTTCTAGGGCCAGGGGCAACCGGCGGCTCTGGGGCCAACGTCCTGACTTTC. Encoded protein: CASSQALLGPGATGGSGANVLTF.

This clone was seen a single time. This chain connects TRBV24-1 to TRBJ2-3, with 8 bases fitting TRBD2. This CDR3 region has 16 residues. Germline loops: CDR1 KGHDR, CDR2 SFDVKD. With V trimmed by 3 bases and J by 0 bases, 4 bases remained unmatched. The CDR3 is CATSDPSGGSTDTQYF. The CDR3 nucleotides read TGTGCCACCAGTGATCCGAGCGGGGGTAGCACAGATACGCAGTATTTT.

J is TRBJ1-3 and V is TRBV10-1; TRBD1 matches at 10 bases. V trimming: 8 bases; J trimming: 1 base; junction bases outside the gene matches: 8. The CDR3 consists of 16 residues. Germline V lookup: CDR1 WNHNN, CDR2 SYGVQD (reference sequence). Here the CDR3 DNA reads TGCGCCAGCCCGGGACAGGGGAAACTTTCTGGAAACACCATATATTTT. This codes for CASPGQGKLSGNTIYF.

The rearrangement joins TRBV7-9 to TRBJ2-3, with TRBD2 matching 10 bases. Germline values: CDR1 SEHNR, CDR2 FQNEAQ (reference sequence). The J segment lost 6 bases and the V segment lost 2 bases, leaving 5 bases of the junction unmatched. The length of the CDR3 is 15 residues. This CDR3 is CASSLLASGGDTQYF. CDR3 nucleotide sequence: TGTGCCAGCAGCTTATTGGCTAGCGGGGGCGATACGCAGTATTTT. The full variable domain, rest sourced from reference TRBV7-9 and TRBJ2-3, is DTGVSQNPRHKITKRGQNVTFRCDPISEHNRLYWYRQTLGQGPEFLTYFQNEAQLEKSRLLSDRFSAERPKGSFSTLEIQRTEQGDSAMYLCASSLLASGGDTQYFGPGTRLTVL.

V and J are TRBV27 and TRBJ2-5, with 9 bases aligning to TRBD1. The CDR3 totals 16 residues. Per the germline V gene, CDR1 is MNHEY and CDR2 is SMNVEV (reference sequence). The junction had 8 bases not matched to a gene; V was cut back by 4 bases and J by 2 bases. The CDR3 protein is CASSYYGTGRQETQYF. The CDR3 coding sequence is TGTGCCAGCAGTTATTACGGGACAGGGAGACAAGAGACCCAGTACTTC.

The V call is TRBV18, the J call TRBJ1-1; a possible D gene is TRBD1 (6 bases). The V gene lost 3 bases and the J gene lost 0 bases, with 11 bases spanning the gap. The germline CDR1 and CDR2 sequences are KGHSH and LQKENI. This CDR3 comprises 15 residues. The CDR3 DNA follows: TGTGCCAGCTCACCCAAACAGGGAATGAACACTGAAGCTTTCTTT. This translates into CASSPKQGMNTEAFF.

V is TRBV24-1 and J is TRBJ2-1; tentative D call: TRBD2 (6 bases). CDR1 and CDR2 from the germline V gene are KGHDR and SFDVKD. This CDR3 is 16 amino acids long. Trimming pared 5 bases from V and 2 bases from J, leaving 15 bases between. The CDR3 nucleotides read TGTGCCACCAGTGGCCTGGGCGGGGCGCCCTACAATGAGCAGTTCTTC. Its protein is CATSGLGGAPYNEQFF.

This clone has just a few counts. The chain uses TRBV7-2 and TRBJ2-5; D remains unclear. Germline values: CDR1 SGHTA, CDR2 FQGNSA. The ends were cut back, 1 base at V and 1 base at J, with 4 bases in the middle. This CDR3 region has 13 residues. This CDR3 reads CASSLVVQETQYF. As DNA, the CDR3 is TGTGCCAGCAGCTTAGTAGTCCAAGAGACCCAGTACTTC.

The chain uses TRBV5-8 and TRBJ1-2, with unresolved D. The ends were cut back, 0 bases at V and 2 bases at J, with 8 bases in the middle. The CDR3 length is 14 residues. Germline lookup yields CDR1 SGHTS and CDR2 YDEGEE. CDR3 DNA: TGTGCCAGCAGCTTGGTCCCCCTGAACTATGGCTACACCTTC. Amino acid sequence: CASSLVPLNYGYTF.

The chain combines TRBV3-1 (or the pseudogene TRBV3-2) with TRBJ2-7; 10 positions agree with TRBD2. CDR1 is LGHDT and CDR2 is YNNKEL in the germline V gene (reference sequence). The V and J ends lost 5 bases and 5 bases, in that order; junction bases with no gene match: 6. The CDR3 consists of 14 residues. CDR3 in DNA: TGTGCCAGCAGCAATCTAGCGGGAGTAAACGAGCAGTACTTC. It yields the protein CASSNLAGVNEQYF.

The genes are TRBV18 and TRBJ1-5, with D possibly TRBD1 on 6 matching bases. The CDR3 contains 14 residues. Germline values: CDR1 KGHSH, CDR2 LQKENI. V was clipped by 3 bases and J by 5 bases, with 11 bases between them. CDR3 region: CASSPPGQYQPQHF. The CDR3 nucleotides are TGTGCCAGCTCACCCCCCGGACAGTATCAGCCCCAGCATTTT.

This rearrangement joins TRBV19 to TRBJ1-2; tentatively, D is TRBD1 (5 bases). The CDR3 sequence is 15 residues long. Trimming pared 3 bases from V and 3 bases from J, leaving 14 bases between. Germline loops: CDR1 LNHDA, CDR2 SQIVND (reference sequence). CDR3 sequence (DNA): TGTGCCAGTAGTATGCGCCGTTGGGGGGACTATGGCTACACCTTC. This translates into CASSMRRWGDYGYTF. Together with reference TRBV19 and TRBJ1-2, the CDR3 gives the full variable domain: DGGITQSPKYLFRKEGQNVTLSCEQNLNHDAMYWYRQDPGQGLRLIYYSQIVNDFQKGDIAEGYSVSREKKESFPLTVTSAQKNPTAFYLCASSMRRWGDYGYTFGSGTRLTVV.

The V call is TRBV7-3, the J call TRBJ2-5, with 9 bases aligning to TRBD2. From germline, CDR1 is SGHTA and CDR2 FQGTGA. This CDR3 is built from 17 residues. V lost 1 base to trimming and J lost 5 bases; unmatched junction nucleotides: 11. The CDR3: CASSLRGLAGSWETQYF. The CDR3 DNA reads TGTGCCAGCAGCTTAAGAGGGCTAGCGGGAAGCTGGGAGACCCAGTACTTC.

The count of this clone is one. The V and J genes are TRBV28 and TRBJ1-6; 9 positions match TRBD1. Germline V gene lookup returns CDR1 MDHEN and CDR2 SYDVKM. The J segment lost 9 bases and the V segment lost 5 bases, leaving 11 bases of the junction unmatched. CDR3 length equals 16 residues. The CDR3 nucleotides read TGTGCCAGCAGTCGGCCTTGGGGACAGGGTAGTTCACCCCTCCACTTT. Protein product: CASSRPWGQGSSPLHF.

The J gene is TRBJ1-2, the V gene TRBV7-3; weak D call: TRBD1 (6 bases). Germline assignment: CDR1 SGHTA and CDR2 FQGTGA. The CDR3 totals 13 residues. V gave up 5 bases and J gave up 4 bases, with 11 bases separating them. CDR3 coding DNA: TGTGCCAGCAGCCAACAGGGTTTCTATGGCTACACCTTC. This encodes CASSQQGFYGYTF.

The rearrangement joins TRBV9 to TRBJ2-7; maybe TRBD2 (6 bases). V was shortened by 5 bases and J by 5 bases, with 14 bases between the two germline ends. The germline V gene encodes CDR1 SGDLS and CDR2 YYNGEE. This CDR3 spans 13 amino acids. CDR3 loop: CASSRTISDEQYF. CDR3 coding DNA: TGTGCCAGCAGTCGGACTATATCGGACGAGCAGTACTTC. Variable domain in full (rest from reference TRBV9 and TRBJ2-7): DSGVTQTPKHLITATGQRVTLRCSPRSGDLSVYWYQQSLDQGLQFLIQYYNGEERAKGNILERFSAQQFPDLHSELNLSSLELGDSALYFCASSRTISDEQYFGPGTRLTVT.

The chain carries TRBV28 and TRBJ1-5, with TRBD1 as a possible D gene (6 bases). Germline V CDR1 and CDR2: MDHEN, SYDVKM. This CDR3 has 14 residues. With 5 bases removed from V and 7 bases from J, the gap between germline ends came to 15 bases. CDR3 loop: CASSITGSEQPQHF. The CDR3 DNA is TGTGCCAGCAGTATAACAGGGTCGGAGCAGCCCCAGCATTTT.

The chain joins TRBV2 to TRBJ1-1, with D uncertain. Germline assignment: CDR1 SNHLY and CDR2 FYNNEI. With 7 bases removed from V and 10 bases from J, the gap between germline ends came to 16 bases. The CDR3 has 12 residues. As DNA, the CDR3 is TGTGCCAGCACCTGGGAGAGAATCGGAGCTTTCTTT. Amino acid sequence: CASTWERIGAFF.

The chain has TRBV7-2 and TRBJ1-1, with a tentative D call TRBD1 (5 bases). The V and J ends lost 1 base and 3 bases respectively, with 9 bases between them. Per germline, CDR1 SGHTA and CDR2 FQGNSA. This CDR3 contains 14 residues. CDR3 sequence: CASSLVGADTEAFF. The CDR3 DNA reads TGTGCCAGCAGCTTAGTTGGGGCAGACACTGAAGCTTTCTTT.